This T cell receptor (beta chain) was captured by sequencing in a study of T cell responses to AZD1222 COVID-19 vaccine. General study results and limits: The peak T cell response came first, and repertoires were sampled only after it.

The table lists this clone with a few counts. Its target is unknown. The table came from immunoSEQ multiplex PCR; TCRdb's copy has only in-frame clones and leaves some out. This table holds 78,000 or so clones, about 78% found once. Germline V gene sequence: CDR1 KGHDR, CDR2 SFDVKD. This CDR3 spans 14 amino acids. V dropped 6 bases and J dropped 3 bases, with 13 bases sitting between them. The specimen was peripheral blood, collected 28 days after the second AZD1222 dose. The sequence came from an adult who received the AZD1222 COVID-19 vaccine. J is TRBJ2-5 and V is TRBV24-1; D possibly corresponds to TRBD1 (5 bases). CDR3 sequence: CATSFGQGKETQYF. DNA of the CDR3: TGTGCCACCAGTTTCGGACAAGGAAAAGAGACCCAGTACTTC.